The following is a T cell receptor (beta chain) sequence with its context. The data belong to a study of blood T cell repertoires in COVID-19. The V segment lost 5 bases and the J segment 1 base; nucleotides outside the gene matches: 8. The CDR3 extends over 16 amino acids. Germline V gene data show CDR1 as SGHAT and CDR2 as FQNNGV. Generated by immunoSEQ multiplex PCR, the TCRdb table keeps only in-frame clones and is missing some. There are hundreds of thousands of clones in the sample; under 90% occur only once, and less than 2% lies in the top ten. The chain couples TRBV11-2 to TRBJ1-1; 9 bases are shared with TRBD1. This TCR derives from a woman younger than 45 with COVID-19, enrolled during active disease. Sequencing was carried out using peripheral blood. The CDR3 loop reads CASSTYRGRGNTEAFF. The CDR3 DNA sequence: TGTGCCAGCAGCACATACAGGGGGCGGGGGAACACTGAAGCTTTCTTT.